This TCR beta chain was identified during a study of beta chain features in type 1 diabetes. Findings and caveats of the study: The study found fewer insertions and more deletions at VDJ junctions in type 1 diabetes patients. High-TCR-expressing cells could be over-represented by cDNA sequencing.

What was sequenced were expressed TCRB transcripts, since all of the isolated RNA had been reverse transcribed. Sequencing was performed with immunoSEQ multiplex PCR; in TCRdb, only in-frame clones are kept and a portion is missing. The sample records 680,000 or so clones, 15% to 19% being singletons. On this clone: Antigen specificity is unknown.

The origin of this receptor is a young man in good health. The sample was naive CD4+ T cells from blood.

Here the CDR3 DNA reads TGTGCCAGCAGTTACTCCTCTGGGGCCAACGTCCTGACTTTC. It is translated as CASSYSSGANVLTF. The V and J genes are TRBV6-6 and TRBJ2-6; D is undetermined. The CDR3 extends over 14 amino acids. CDR1 is MNHNY, CDR2 SVGAGI, per germline (reference sequence). The V gene lost 0 bases and the J gene lost 0 bases, with 0 bases spanning the gap.